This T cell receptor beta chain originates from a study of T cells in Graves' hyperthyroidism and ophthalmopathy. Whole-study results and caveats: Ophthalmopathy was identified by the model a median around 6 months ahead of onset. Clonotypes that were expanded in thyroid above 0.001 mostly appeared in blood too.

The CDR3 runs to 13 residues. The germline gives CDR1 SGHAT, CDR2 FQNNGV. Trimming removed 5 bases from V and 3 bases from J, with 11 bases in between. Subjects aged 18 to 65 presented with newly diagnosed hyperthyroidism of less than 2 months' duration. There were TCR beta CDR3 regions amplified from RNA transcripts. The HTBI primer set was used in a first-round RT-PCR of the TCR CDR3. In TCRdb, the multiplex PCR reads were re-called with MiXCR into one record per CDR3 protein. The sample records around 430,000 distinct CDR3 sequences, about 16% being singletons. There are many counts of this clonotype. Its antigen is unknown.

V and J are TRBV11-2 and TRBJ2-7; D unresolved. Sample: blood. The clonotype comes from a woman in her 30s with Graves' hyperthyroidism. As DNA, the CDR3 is TGTGCCAGCAGCCCCTTTGGGTTCTACGAGCAGTACTTC. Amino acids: CASSPFGFYEQYF.